The 11 T cell receptor beta chains below were found in one sample sequenced in a study of PD-L1 blockade in urothelial cancer. Using immunoSEQ multiplex PCR, the repertoire was profiled, and TCRdb retains in-frame clones only, with some absent. Of tens of thousands of clones in the sample, 85% are singletons; the top ten hold 2% to 3%. Time point given: peripheral blood 6 weeks after treatment start. The specimen comprised PBMCs, sampled around atezolizumab (anti-PD-L1) treatment. Source of these receptors: a man aged 70-80 years with urothelial cancer.

The chain joins TRBV27 to TRBJ2-7; TRBD2 is a possible D gene (6 bases). Germline V gene sequence: CDR1 MNHEY, CDR2 SMNVEV (reference sequence). The V gene lost 2 bases and the J gene lost 5 bases, with 10 bases spanning the gap. This CDR3 spans 13 amino acids. CDR3 amino acids: CASSLARTNEQYF. CDR3 coding DNA: TGTGCCAGCAGTTTAGCCCGGACTAACGAGCAGTACTTC.

V usage is TRBV10-1 and J usage is TRBJ2-1, with 12 positions matching TRBD2. This CDR3 has 17 residues. Germline-derived CDR1 and CDR2 are WNHNN and SYGVQD (reference sequence). Losses at the gene ends were 3 bases for V and 3 bases for J; bases not matched to a gene: 6. The DNA for the CDR3 is TGCGCCAGCAGTGATGAGGTGGGACTAGCGGGCTACAATGAGCAGTTCTTC. Its protein product is CASSDEVGLAGYNEQFF.

The rearrangement uses TRBV2 and TRBJ1-5, with D uncertain. The germline V gene encodes CDR1 SNHLY and CDR2 FYNNEI. The ends were cut back, 2 bases at V and 2 bases at J, with 7 bases in the middle. CDR3 length: 14 residues. The CDR3 sequence is CASSEMRGNQPQHF. DNA of the CDR3: TGTGCCAGCAGTGAAATGAGGGGCAATCAGCCCCAGCATTTT.

This sequence joins TRBV9 and TRBJ2-1; 7 bases match TRBD2. The length of the CDR3 is 14 residues. Germline V gene sequence: CDR1 SGDLS, CDR2 YYNGEE. V trimming: 7 bases; J trimming: 0 bases; junction bases outside the gene matches: 4. The chain's CDR3 is CASSLADSYNEQFF. CDR3 DNA: TGTGCCAGCTCTCTAGCGGACTCCTACAATGAGCAGTTCTTC.

The chain combines TRBV5-1 with TRBJ2-2; possibly TRBD2 for D (5 bases). This CDR3 region has 14 residues. V shed 1 base and J shed 6 bases, with 10 bases lying between them. CDR1 is SGHRS, CDR2 YFSETQ, per germline. CDR3: CASSLLAGAGELFF. DNA for the CDR3: TGCGCCAGCAGCTTGCTAGCCGGGGCCGGGGAGCTGTTTTTT.

This clone was detected only a few times. The V and J genes are TRBV28 and TRBJ2-2; the D gene is possibly TRBD1 (6 bases). Germline V gene lookup returns CDR1 MDHEN and CDR2 SYDVKM. The CDR3 spans 14 residues. Trimming left V 7 bases short and J 4 bases short, with 13 bases between. This CDR3 is CASIRDTITGELFF. CDR3 DNA sequence: TGTGCCAGCATTCGGGACACGATCACCGGGGAGCTGTTTTTT.

The chain recombines TRBV4-1 with TRBJ2-3, with D possibly matching TRBD2 (6 bases). Germline CDR1 reads MGHRA; CDR2 reads YSYEKL. This CDR3 has 15 residues. Trimming took off 4 bases at V and 6 bases at J, with 17 bases between the two ends. The CDR3 DNA follows: TGCGCCAGCAGCCCCGGGGCACGGGAGAGGGATACGCAGTATTTT. Encoded protein: CASSPGARERDTQYF.

The rearrangement joins TRBV2 to TRBJ1-1, with 11 nucleotides matching TRBD1. The germline V gene encodes CDR1 SNHLY and CDR2 FYNNEI. V shed 8 bases and J 4 bases; nucleotides not matched to a gene: 0. This CDR3 region has 12 residues. This CDR3 reads CASGTGGTEAFF. The CDR3 DNA reads as TGTGCCAGCGGGACAGGGGGCACTGAAGCTTTCTTT.

This clone showed up just a few times. This chain joins TRBV11-1 and TRBJ1-1; the D gene is possibly TRBD1 (5 bases). This CDR3 contains 14 residues. The V gene lost 2 bases and the J gene lost 6 bases, with 13 bases spanning the gap. The germline V gene encodes CDR1 SGHAT and CDR2 FQDESV (reference sequence). This chain's CDR3 is CASSLQGSDSEAFF. The DNA of the CDR3 is TGTGCCAGCAGCTTACAGGGAAGTGACTCTGAAGCTTTCTTT.

This clone has more than one count but fewer than ten. This sequence joins TRBV29-1 and TRBJ2-1; D might be TRBD2 (5 bases). This CDR3 is built from 11 residues. Trimming cost V 7 bases and J 10 bases, with 14 bases left between them. Germline values: CDR1 SQVTM, CDR2 ANQGSEA. CDR3 coding DNA: TGCAGCGCCGGGGTGGCTAGCGAGCAGTTCTTC. It encodes CSAGVASEQFF.

J is TRBJ2-2 and V is TRBV19, with TRBD2 identical over 7 bases. The CDR3 is made up of 15 amino acids. Germline V lookup: CDR1 LNHDA, CDR2 SQIVND (reference sequence). The junction had 4 bases not matched to a gene; V was cut back by 5 bases and J by 1 base. CDR3 residues: CASSWSSGNTGELFF. In DNA form, the CDR3 reads TGTGCCAGTAGTTGGTCTAGCGGGAACACCGGGGAGCTGTTTTTT.